The text below deals with one T cell receptor beta chain. The sample belongs to a study of shared clonotypes between healthy human individuals. The overall study: Aged between 18 and 49, the donors were a couple of women and three men. Three plates each covered CD4 naive and memory; CD8 naive two, CD8 memory one.

Germline CDR1 reads KGHSH; CDR2 reads LQKENI. Trimming took off 1 base at V and 3 bases at J, with 10 bases between the two ends. The CDR3 extends over 15 amino acids. Sequenced by immunoSEQ multiplex PCR; TCRdb stores in-frame clones only, minus some. The sample yields over a million clones, approximately 97% seen once. This receptor was identified in a man younger than 45 in good health. The chain combines TRBV18 with TRBJ1-5; D ambiguous. The specimen was naive CD4+ T cells sorted from blood. Described subset: CD45RA+ positively selected. Written as DNA, the CDR3 is TGTGCCAGCTCACCACGCGGTAATTTCAATCAGCCCCAGCATTTT. Protein sequence: CASSPRGNFNQPQHF.